These 13 T cell receptor beta chains were sequenced from one sample in a study of T cell clones after liver transplantation. Libraries were prepared by immunoSEQ multiplex PCR; TCRdb keeps only in-frame clonotypes and omits some of them. The repertoire holds roughly 53,000 clones, roughly 71% seen once, with about 9.7% in the top ten. The source material was CD4+ T cells from blood, sampled at the 22-month timepoint. All receptors come from a human patient who received a liver transplant. Some T cells may be transferred from the graft donor.

The rearrangement joins TRBV30 to TRBJ1-4, with TRBD1 matching over 8 bases. CDR1 GTSNPN and CDR2 SVGIG come from the germline V gene (reference sequence). The V and J ends lost 2 bases and 8 bases, in that order; junction bases with no gene match: 10. The length of the CDR3 is 15 residues. CDR3 in DNA: TGTGCCTGGAGTCCCGACGGACAGGGAGGGGAAAAACTGTTTTTT. Its protein is CAWSPDGQGGEKLFF.

V and J are TRBV10-1 and TRBJ2-3; D is uncertain. V lost 4 bases, J lost 4 bases, and 12 bases lay in between. The length of the CDR3 is 14 residues. Germline assignment: CDR1 WNHNN and CDR2 SYGVQD (reference sequence). CDR3 region: CASSAATSADTQYF. CDR3 DNA sequence: TGCGCCAGCAGTGCGGCCACATCAGCAGATACGCAGTATTTT.

This clone was seen a handful of times. The chain has TRBV5-4 and TRBJ1-6, with D perhaps matching TRBD1 (6 bases). The germline V gene encodes CDR1 SGHNT and CDR2 YYREEE (reference sequence). The CDR3 covers 15 residues. Trimming cost V 4 bases and J 9 bases, with 17 bases left between them. The CDR3 DNA sequence: TGTGCCAGCAGCCCGGACCAGGGGAGAGGTTCACCCCTCCACTTT. Protein sequence: CASSPDQGRGSPLHF.

The chain has TRBV5-1 and TRBJ2-7; TRBD2 is a possible D gene (6 bases). This CDR3 region has 13 residues. Deletions cut 1 base from V and 3 bases from J, with 8 bases between. Germline assignment: CDR1 SGHRS and CDR2 YFSETQ. CDR3 in DNA: TGCGCCAGCAGCTTGACGGACTACTACGAGCAGTACTTC. This gives the protein CASSLTDYYEQYF.

The V gene is TRBV11-2, the J gene TRBJ2-5; TRBD2 agrees at 16 bases. The CDR3 runs 18 residues. Germline V CDR1 and CDR2: SGHAT, FQNNGV. V was pared by 0 bases and J by 5 bases, with 6 bases of the junction left unmatched. CDR3 nucleotides: TGTGCCAGCAGCTTAGATACGGGACTAGCGGGGGGGCCTGAGACCCAGTACTTC. Amino acids: CASSLDTGLAGGPETQYF.

The rearrangement uses TRBV7-9 and TRBJ2-5; D unclear. There are 12 residues in the CDR3. Germline V gives CDR1 SEHNR, CDR2 FQNEAQ (reference sequence). Deletions cut 3 bases from V and 6 bases from J, with 8 bases between. DNA for the CDR3: TGTGCCAGCAGCTTCGACACACAGACCCAGTACTTC. It is translated as CASSFDTQTQYF. The full variable domain, completed using reference TRBV7-9 and TRBJ2-5, is DTGVSQNPRHKITKRGQNVTFRCDPISEHNRLYWYRQTLGQGPEFLTYFQNEAQLEKSRLLSDRFSAERPKGSFSTLEIQRTEQGDSAMYLCASSFDTQTQYFGPGTRLLVL.

This chain connects TRBV5-4 to TRBJ1-2; D gene uncertain. The CDR3 loop spans 16 amino acids. From germline, CDR1 is SGHNT and CDR2 YYREEE (reference sequence). Trimming stripped 1 base from V and 4 bases from J, with 17 bases between. The CDR3 here is CASSLRWTTRRYGYTF. The CDR3 DNA follows: TGTGCCAGCAGCTTGAGGTGGACCACTAGACGCTATGGCTACACCTTC.

This chain joins TRBV2 and TRBJ2-3, with D unclear. The CDR3 length is 15 residues. The germline V and J ends were trimmed by 6 bases and 0 bases, with 13 bases remaining between them. Per germline, CDR1 SNHLY and CDR2 FYNNEI. The CDR3 reads CASSPDWSSTDTQYF. The CDR3 coding sequence is TGTGCCAGCAGCCCTGACTGGTCTAGCACAGATACGCAGTATTTT.

V usage is TRBV6-1 and J usage is TRBJ2-1; 12 nucleotides align to TRBD1. V lost 2 bases and J lost 4; bases outside the gene matches: 3. The germline V gene has CDR1 MNHNS and CDR2 SASEGT. The CDR3 has 16 residues. The CDR3 sequence is CASSEWGQGAYNEQFF. The CDR3 nucleotides are TGTGCCAGCAGTGAATGGGGACAGGGGGCTTACAATGAGCAGTTCTTC.

The gene calls are TRBV6-1 and TRBJ2-2; weak D call: TRBD2 (7 bases). Trimming removed 1 base at V and 3 bases at J, with 12 bases between. This CDR3 comprises 16 residues. The V gene's germline CDR1 is MNHNS and CDR2 SASEGT. The CDR3 here is CASSEVGGAYTGELFF. The CDR3 bases are TGTGCCAGCAGTGAAGTGGGGGGGGCTTACACCGGGGAGCTGTTTTTT.

This clone was observed once. This chain connects TRBV2 to TRBJ1-2, with 11 bases matching TRBD1. The V segment lost 0 bases and the J segment 8 bases; nucleotides outside the gene matches: 8. This CDR3 region has 16 residues. Germline CDR1 and CDR2: SNHLY and FYNNEI. The CDR3 bases are TGTGCCAGCAGTGAAGCAGCGGGACAGGGGGTTGGAGGCTACACCTTC. Its protein product is CASSEAAGQGVGGYTF. The full variable domain, its missing parts supplied by reference TRBV2 and TRBJ1-2, is EPEVTQTPSHQVTQMGQEVILRCVPISNHLYFYWYRQILGQKVEFLVSFYNNEISEKSEIFDDQFSVERPDGSNFTLKIRSTKLEDSAMYFCASSEAAGQGVGGYTFGSGTRLTVV.

The chain is built from TRBV10-2 and TRBJ2-6; TRBD2 agrees at 8 bases. Looked up from germline, CDR1 is WSHSY and CDR2 is SAAADI. CDR3 length: 16 amino acids. V trimming: 6 bases; J trimming: 0 bases; junction bases outside the gene matches: 4. The CDR3 here is CASSPGGGSGANVLTF. DNA of the CDR3: TGCGCCAGCAGCCCCGGGGGGGGCTCTGGGGCCAACGTCCTGACTTTC.

The chain couples TRBV30 to TRBJ1-5; D is undetermined. V was cut by 1 base and J by 5 bases, with 6 bases left in between. The CDR3 is 12 residues long. Germline V CDR1 and CDR2: GTSNPN, SVGIG (reference sequence). DNA for the CDR3: TGTGCCTGGAGTGAAGGGCATCAGCCCCAGCATTTT. Residues: CAWSEGHQPQHF.